This entry concerns a single T cell receptor beta chain. This record belongs to a study of blood T cell repertoires in COVID-19. Study-wide context: Spain, Italy and the United States supplied samples that represented acute and convalescent COVID-19. In each case, the material was cDNA or gDNA derived from T cells, B-cell-depleted T cells, or PBMCs.

Per the original data handling: Reference gene primers were amplified, and this amplification served to estimate nucleated cell counts. The table came from immunoSEQ multiplex PCR; TCRdb's copy has only in-frame clones and leaves some out. From that table come the V and J calls and clone size; the DNA was used to work out D and trimming. The sample carries 200,000 to 250,000 clones, 70% to 90% recorded once. CDR3 length: 13 amino acids. Germline lookup yields CDR1 MDHEN and CDR2 SYDVKM. V lost 6 bases and J lost 4, with 13 bases in between. V is TRBV28 and J is TRBJ2-7; TRBD1 might be the D (6 bases). Sequencing was performed on peripheral blood. The receptor was isolated from a woman in her fifties or sixties with COVID-19, enrolled during active disease. The CDR3 nucleotides are TGTGCCAGCAGCCACAGGGTAAGGTACGAGCAGTACTTC. This encodes CASSHRVRYEQYF.